The T cell receptor beta chain under discussion was sequenced for a study of blood T cells in healthy people across ages. Points from the study as a whole: Since the PBMCs were unsorted, naive and antigen-experienced cells could not be conclusively compared.

For this clonotype: Its antigen is not identified.

The germline V and J ends were trimmed by 3 bases and 7 bases, with 21 bases remaining between them. The germline V gene has CDR1 SGHTA and CDR2 FQGNSA. There are 16 residues in the CDR3. The authors ran a second PCR of 7 to 11 cycles using a sample-barcoded 5' primer and a J-beta primer mix. Template switching added a 12-random-nucleotide identifier to every cDNA molecule. TCRdb ran MiXCR on the 5' RACE reads and lists one entry per CDR3 protein. The sample comprises around 1,600,000 distinct CDR3 sequences, 35% to 45% of which are singletons, and about 4% rests with the top ten. The genes are TRBV7-2 and TRBJ1-2; D may be TRBD1 (6 bases). This TCR came from a woman aged 18-29 years in good health. The specimen was blood. The CDR3 loop is CASSLMGTGMASGYTF. CDR3 nucleotide sequence: TGTGCCAGCAGCTTGATGGGAACAGGGATGGCTTCTGGCTACACCTTC.